This TCR beta chain was profiled in a study of CD8+CD57+ T cells in acquired aplastic anemia (dated 2018 in TCRdb). About the investigation overall: A mean of about 3.2 ug of DNA, ranging from roughly 0.2 to 30 ug, was extracted from sorted CD4+ and CD8+ cells. CD8+CD57+ expansion was defined as a frequency above the mean frequency observed in healthy subjects.

On the study overall, not on this receptor specifically: Roughly 30 CD8+ CDR3 sequences were found to be shared between patients and controls, but these sequences appeared to be highly expressed in patients and within the immunodominant clones of the patients. No significant difference in CD8+ Simpson's diversity was found between patients and healthy controls (P=0.060).

Patients chosen for sequencing had shown expansion of CD8+CD57+ cells by flow cytometry. Every patient had a diagnosis of severe acquired aplastic anemia based on International Study of Aplastic Anemia and Agranulocytosis and Camitta criteria. Patients had received no therapy at the time of blood sampling. In the study, sorted CD4+ and CD8+ blood T cells from patients with severe aplastic anemia and from healthy subjects underwent deep sequencing of TCR repertoires. Patients were enrolled in the USA under clinicaltrials.gov protocols 00001620, 01623167, 00001397, 00071045, 00081523 and 00961064. Ficoll-Paque density gradient centrifugation was used to isolate peripheral blood mononuclear cells. Before DNA extraction, CD4+ and CD8+ T cells were sorted with FACS or magnetic beads. A distance of 10 bases separates the germline ends of V and J, which lose 3 bases and 5 bases respectively. The CDR3 goes from the cysteine to the phenylalanine over 14 residues. The retained sequence is limited to the CDR3, 42 bases, with the frame set at the first base. The germline V gene supplies CDR1 MGHDK and CDR2 SYGVNS.

TCR beta VDJ combination and CDR3 sequence profiling used genomic DNA as the template. An Illumina HiSeq 2000 was the platform used for TCR repertoire sequencing. The paper's data handling went like this. Repertoires were assessed using TRBV/TRBJ rearrangement plots, CDR3 size and DJ length profiles, and Simpson's diversity index. The most abundant DNA sequence in the deep sequencing data was defined as the immunodominant clone. CDR3 amino acid sequences were screened for sharing across subjects and compared with published repertoires and the VDJdb database. TCRdb redid the processing of the public reads, applying fastp at Q25 and MiXCR, and retained in-frame beta chains. All rows with the same CDR3 protein become a single entry with the most common DNA and genes. It is TCRdb's table, rather than the study itself, that gives the V and J calls and clone size. Counted in this sample were approximately 160,000 distinct CDR3 sequences; more than 45% of them appeared once. In total, the top ten clones hold 3.2% of the sample.

As regards this clonotype: The specificity of this receptor is unknown. Per-base quality was not reported, and no clone a single base away is much larger than it.

The TCR was taken from a human donor with aplastic anemia. The sequence is built from TRBV25-1 and TRBJ2-2, with the identity of the D gene unclear. Sample: sorted CD4+, CD8+, or CD8+CD57+ T cells (not recorded which) from PBMCs. CDR3 reads: CASSDRIQTGELFF. The sequenced DNA is TGTGCCAGCAGTGACCGAATCCAGACCGGGGAGCTGTTTTTT.